Shown below are 28 T cell receptor beta chains from a single sample sequenced in a study of shared clonotypes between healthy human individuals. CD45RO-negative, CCR7-positively selected cells formed the naive CD8 fraction, excluding terminally differentiated effector memory CD45RA+ cells. This table comes from immunoSEQ multiplex PCR, and its TCRdb copy is limited to in-frame clones, with some not included. The sample records around 600,000 clones, 85% to 95% being singletons. Sequenced: naive CD8+ T cells sorted from blood. Receptors were obtained from a woman aged 25 to 39 in good health.

The chain recombines TRBV27 with TRBJ2-2, with 7 bases identical to TRBD1. Germline-derived CDR1 and CDR2 are MNHEY and SMNVEV (reference sequence). The CDR3 extends over 17 amino acids. Trimming at V came to 5 bases and at J to 5 bases, leaving 14 bases not matched to a gene. DNA of the CDR3: TGTGCCAGCAGTCCCCGCAGGGACAGAATAGGAACCGGGGAGCTGTTTTTT. Its protein is CASSPRRDRIGTGELFF.

CDR3 DNA sequence: TGTGCCAGCAGTTACTCGAGTCGGCGGGAGCGATACGAGCAGTACTTC. As protein: CASSYSSRRERYEQYF. This chain links TRBV6-8 with TRBJ2-7; 7 nucleotides align to TRBD2. This CDR3 has 16 amino acids. Germline V gives CDR1 MNHGY, CDR2 SAAAGT. V shed 0 bases, J shed 4 bases, and the junction held 9 bases outside the gene matches.

Concerning this clone itself: Other DNA sequences in the sample encode the same CDR3. The chain combines TRBV29-1 with TRBJ2-7; D gene unclear. This CDR3 is built from 13 residues. Germline V lookup: CDR1 SQVTM, CDR2 ANQGSEA. Trimming took off 7 bases at V and 0 bases at J, with 13 bases between the two ends. The CDR3: CSAMTVHSYEQYF. CDR3 nucleotides: TGCAGCGCTATGACGGTTCACTCCTACGAGCAGTACTTC.

This clone appeared a single time. Its ends do not fully match the called genes, so a read error is possible. This chain connects TRBV6-1 to TRBJ2-1; TRBD1 agrees at 11 bases. Germline loops: CDR1 MNHNS, CDR2 SASEGT. The CDR3 consists of 16 residues. The CDR3 sequence: CASREGQGATYNEQFF. The CDR3 nucleotides are TGTGCCAGCAGAGAAGGACAGGGGGCGACCTACAATGAGCAGTTCTTC.

This clone was counted a single time. The chain is built from TRBV13 and TRBJ2-2, with no clear D. Germline V gene lookup returns CDR1 PRHDT and CDR2 FYEKMQ (reference sequence). The germline V and J ends were trimmed by 7 bases and 6 bases, with 18 bases remaining between them. This CDR3 is built from 15 residues. The CDR3 DNA reads as TGTGCCAGCACCCTAAGACTGGAGTTCTCCGGGGAGCTGTTTTTT. Its protein product is CASTLRLEFSGELFF.

Comment on this clone: One end of the junction varies from germline; a read error may be responsible. The chain couples TRBV28 to TRBJ2-7, with TRBD2 identical over 8 bases. This CDR3 contains 16 residues. CDR1 and CDR2 (germline): MDHEN, SYDVKM. The CDR3 DNA reads as TGTGCCAGCAGTCCACTAGCGGACTATTCTAACTACGGGCAGTACTTC. Residues: CASSPLADYSNYGQYF.

The V call is TRBV19, the J call TRBJ1-2; D uncertain. The CDR3 spans 11 residues. CDR1 is LNHDA, CDR2 SQIVND, per germline (reference sequence). V lost 7 bases to trimming and J lost 5 bases, with 8 bases between them. The CDR3 reads CASKRDYGYTF. The CDR3 DNA sequence: TGTGCCAGTAAGAGGGATTATGGCTACACCTTC.

The CDR3 DNA reads as TGTGCCAGCAGCGTAGAAGGTGGGAGCTCCTACGAGCAGTACTTC. It translates to CASSVEGGSSYEQYF. The rearrangement uses TRBV9 and TRBJ2-7, with a possible D match to TRBD2 (5 bases). The germline V gene has CDR1 SGDLS and CDR2 YYNGEE. The V and J ends lost 0 bases and 0 bases respectively, with 10 bases between them. This CDR3 is built from 15 residues.

This clone was detected a few times. The gene calls are TRBV4-1 and TRBJ1-2; no clear D. Germline V gene data show CDR1 as MGHRA and CDR2 as YSYEKL. Trimming stripped 0 bases from V and 5 bases from J, with 1 base between. This CDR3 is built from 11 residues. The CDR3 spells CASSQDYGYTF. For the CDR3, the DNA is TGCGCCAGCAGCCAAGATTATGGCTACACCTTC.

This clone was seen only once. The DNA of the CDR3 is TGTGCCAGCAGACTGGGGAGCACAGATACGCAGTATTTT. Its translation is CASRLGSTDTQYF. The chain combines TRBV5-6 with TRBJ2-3; D not resolved. Germline CDR1 is SGHDT and CDR2 is YYEEEE. This CDR3 has 13 residues. V was trimmed by 5 bases and J by 0 bases, leaving 7 bases between them.

J is TRBJ2-5 and V is TRBV15; TRBD2 is a possible D gene (6 bases). The V and J ends lost 1 base and 11 bases respectively, with 17 bases between them. This CDR3 is 14 amino acids long. Looked up from germline, CDR1 is LNHNV and CDR2 is YYDKDF (reference sequence). This chain's CDR3 is CATSRVAGVREQYF. The CDR3 DNA reads TGTGCCACCAGCAGAGTTGCGGGCGTACGGGAGCAGTACTTC.

The chain links TRBV28 to TRBJ2-7, with 9 nucleotides matching TRBD2. V shed 7 bases, J shed 4 bases, and the junction held 11 bases outside the gene matches. The V gene's germline CDR1 is MDHEN and CDR2 SYDVKM. CDR3 length equals 15 residues. For the CDR3, the DNA is TGTGCCAGCACAATTGGGCGGGAGGGCCTATACGAGCAGTACTTC. As protein: CASTIGREGLYEQYF.

This clone was counted a single time. The chain is built from TRBV10-3 and TRBJ2-2; D might be TRBD1 or TRBD2, each matching 6 bases. This CDR3 has 15 amino acids. Germline loops: CDR1 ENHRY, CDR2 SYGVKD. V gave up 6 bases and J gave up 5 bases, with 16 bases separating them. The DNA for the CDR3 is TGTGCCATCAGGTCGAGAAGGGGGAGGACCGGGGAGCTGTTTTTT. It yields the protein CAIRSRRGRTGELFF.

This chain joins TRBV28 and TRBJ2-1; tentatively, D is TRBD2 (5 bases). Germline V gene sequence: CDR1 MDHEN, CDR2 SYDVKM. This CDR3 contains 14 residues. Trimming took off 8 bases at V and 1 base at J, with 12 bases between the two ends. The CDR3 reads CASLDEGSYNEQFF. The CDR3 DNA is TGTGCCAGCCTCGATGAGGGTTCCTACAATGAGCAGTTCTTC.

This chain uses TRBV30 with TRBJ2-7; 11 nucleotides align to TRBD2. The CDR3 contains 13 residues. The V gene end was trimmed by 2 bases and the J gene end by 7 bases; junction bases not matched to a gene: 4. Germline V gives CDR1 GTSNPN, CDR2 SVGIG (reference sequence). Written as DNA, the CDR3 is TGTGCCTGGAGTCTAGCGGGAGGAGGAGAGCAGTACTTC. Translating it yields CAWSLAGGGEQYF.

This chain connects TRBV2 to TRBJ2-7; no firm D call. CDR1 and CDR2 from the germline V gene are SNHLY and FYNNEI. Deletions cut 4 bases from V and 2 bases from J, with 12 bases between. This CDR3 is 14 amino acids long. The CDR3 protein is CASSVWDKTYEQYF. The CDR3 nucleotides read TGTGCCAGCAGTGTTTGGGATAAAACCTACGAGCAGTACTTC.

The sample holds one count of this clone. Other DNA sequences within the sample encode an identical CDR3. The chain combines TRBV5-6 with TRBJ1-2, with 9 bases lining up with TRBD1. The CDR3 has 14 residues. The V gene's germline CDR1 is SGHDT and CDR2 YYEEEE. V trimming: 2 bases; J trimming: 2 bases; junction bases outside the gene matches: 1. The CDR3 nucleotides are TGTGCCAGCAGCTTCGGACAGGGGAACTATGGCTACACCTTC. Amino acid sequence: CASSFGQGNYGYTF.

The rearrangement links TRBV6-1 to TRBJ2-7; no reliable D call. Trimming took 8 bases from V and 4 from J, leaving 12 bases between them. This CDR3 has 12 amino acids. Germline V CDR1 and CDR2: MNHNS, SASEGT. This CDR3 is CASHQSAYEQYF. For the CDR3, the DNA is TGTGCCAGCCACCAATCAGCTTACGAGCAGTACTTC.

The V gene is TRBV6-4, the J gene TRBJ2-2, with unresolved D. The V gene's germline CDR1 is MRHNA and CDR2 SNTAGT. This CDR3 has 12 residues. V lost 6 bases and J lost 4, with 6 bases in between. The CDR3 DNA follows: TGTGCCAGCAGAACTCCCACCGGGGAGCTGTTTTTT. It codes for CASRTPTGELFF.

V is TRBV10-2 and J is TRBJ1-5, with 8 nucleotides matching TRBD1. Germline-derived CDR1 and CDR2 are WSHSY and SAAADI. The CDR3 is made up of 15 amino acids. V shed 6 bases, J shed 4 bases, and the junction held 8 bases outside the gene matches. CDR3 sequence reads: CASRPDRERNQPQHF. In DNA form, the CDR3 reads TGCGCCAGCAGGCCGGACAGGGAACGGAATCAGCCCCAGCATTTT.

The chain carries TRBV28 and TRBJ2-2; possibly TRBD1 or TRBD2 for D (5 bases each). The V end lost 2 bases, the J end lost 4 bases, and 11 bases lay between the germline ends. Germline lookup yields CDR1 MDHEN and CDR2 SYDVKM. The CDR3 is made up of 15 amino acids. The CDR3 sequence: CASSLRGDFTGELFF. CDR3 coding DNA: TGTGCCAGCAGTTTACGAGGGGATTTCACCGGGGAGCTGTTTTTT.

V gene TRBV27 combines with J gene TRBJ2-1; 15 nucleotides match TRBD2. Trimming took 6 bases from V and 10 from J; bases not matched to a gene: 7. Germline-derived CDR1 and CDR2 are MNHEY and SMNVEV (reference sequence). The CDR3 loop spans 15 amino acids. CDR3 DNA: TGTGCCAGCAGCCATGGGACTAGCGGGAGGCAGGAGCAGTTCTTC. Translating gives CASSHGTSGRQEQFF.

V is TRBV5-4 and J is TRBJ2-5; 9 bases map to TRBD2. V shed 0 bases, J shed 7 bases, and the junction held 7 bases outside the gene matches. The CDR3 is 15 amino acids. CDR1 SGHNT and CDR2 YYREEE come from the germline V gene (reference sequence). In DNA, the CDR3 is TGTGCCAGCAGCTTGGGAGCGGGACTAGCAACGACCCAGTACTTC. This sequence encodes CASSLGAGLATTQYF.

V and J are TRBV13 and TRBJ2-3; D may match TRBD1 or TRBD2 (6 bases each). The germline CDR1 and CDR2 sequences are PRHDT and FYEKMQ (reference sequence). The CDR3 totals 13 residues. V shed 3 bases and J shed 5 bases, with 9 bases lying between them. CDR3 nucleotides: TGTGCCAGCAGCTTGCGGGACAAAGATACGCAGTATTTT. Translated, it gives CASSLRDKDTQYF.

The rearrangement uses TRBV27 and TRBJ1-5; D is unclear. The CDR3 runs to 13 residues. Trimming took 6 bases from V and 5 from J, leaving 11 bases between them. Germline assignment: CDR1 MNHEY and CDR2 SMNVEV (reference sequence). CDR3 protein: CASSAIGDQPQHF. DNA of the CDR3: TGTGCCAGCAGCGCGATCGGGGATCAGCCCCAGCATTTT.

DNA of the CDR3: TGTGCCAGCGGACAGGGGCGAAACACTGAAGCTTTCTTT. It codes for CASGQGRNTEAFF. This chain uses TRBV25-1 with TRBJ1-1; 9 bases line up with TRBD1. The V and J ends lost 8 bases and 2 bases, in that order; junction bases with no gene match: 3. Germline CDR1 reads MGHDK; CDR2 reads SYGVNS. This CDR3 has 13 amino acids. Looking up the rest from reference TRBV25-1 and TRBJ1-1 gives the full variable domain: EADIYQTPRYLVIGTGKKITLECSQTMGHDKMYWYQQDPGMELHLIHYSYGVNSTEKGDLSSESTVSRIRTEHFPLTLESARPSHTSQYLCASGQGRNTEAFFGQGTRLTVV.

The V call is TRBV19, the J call TRBJ2-1; 11 positions agree with TRBD1. Trimming removed 7 bases from V and 8 bases from J; junction bases left unmatched: 13. The CDR3 is made up of 16 amino acids. Per the germline V gene, CDR1 is LNHDA and CDR2 is SQIVND (reference sequence). CDR3 amino acids: CASTKTGQGAEYEQFF. CDR3 DNA sequence: TGTGCCAGTACTAAGACAGGACAGGGGGCGGAGTATGAGCAGTTCTTC.

The chain links TRBV6-1 to TRBJ2-1; D unresolved. Per the germline V gene, CDR1 is MNHNS and CDR2 is SASEGT. This CDR3 comprises 15 residues. The V gene lost 2 bases and the J gene lost 0 bases, with 8 bases spanning the gap. The CDR3 sequence is CASSEPAISYNEQFF. The CDR3 DNA reads as TGTGCCAGCAGTGAACCCGCAATCTCCTACAATGAGCAGTTCTTC.